The entry that follows covers one T cell receptor (beta chain) sequence. Its antigen is still unknown. No much larger clone is present one base from it, and per-base qualities are unavailable. The germline V gene (reference sequence) yields LGHDT for CDR1 and YNNKEL for CDR2. Cut back by 2 bases and 7 bases, the V and J ends lie 15 bases apart. Its CDR3 holds 14 amino acids, cysteine through phenylalanine. Solely the CDR3 DNA is kept, with 42 bases framed from the first base. The CDR3 regions of human TCRbeta chains were analyzed by immunosequencing. The study's own analysis went as follows. Repertoire TCRs were checked for matches against a reference library of SARS-CoV-2-specific TCRs that had been generated using the MIRA antigen-specificity platform. Breadth was defined as the fraction of unique TCRs that were SARS-CoV-2-associated. Depth was defined as the fraction of total T cells that were SARS-CoV-2-associated. Using the MIRA data, every spike-specific TCR was mapped to the spike region that the TCR reacted to and assigned to either a CD4 or a CD8 class. Log10-transformed breadth and depth values were compared by one-way ANOVA with Sidak's multiple comparisons tests. Held by TCRdb, this immuneACCESS table contains in-frame sequences only and omits some clones. Under half of the omission traces to an unresolved V gene where checked; the cause of the rest is unknown. The V and J calls and the clone size are those of that table, but D and trimming were determined from the DNA. A total of 80,000 to 100,000 clones appear in this sample, about 83% of them only once. 11% of the sample lies in the top ten.

This specimen's time point label, interpreted: about 28 days (+/-7) after the second vaccine dose. Because spike-specific TCR depth and breadth did not differ between the two schedules, AZD1222 recipients who got a second dose at roughly 4 weeks were pooled with those who got a second dose at roughly 12 weeks. Samples from vaccinated people were obtained from the UK trials COV001 and COV002, which included a single-blind randomized controlled phase 2/3 trial of AZD1222 (ChAdOx1 nCoV-19) in healthy adults. Trial participant PBMC samples were collected at day 0 and day 28 after the second dose for TCRbeta chain sequencing. The data derive from a study of T cell responses to AZD1222 COVID-19 vaccine (dated by TCRdb to the early 2020s). As for the study more broadly: A total of about 230 trial participants underwent TCR sequencing, of whom 200 to 220 received two doses of AZD1222 and some 25 received two doses of the MenACWY control vaccine. Trial participants were enrolled by age into 18-55, 56-69 and 70-plus year subgroups, with roughly 150, 30 and 60 TCR-sequenced participants respectively.

Overall study results and their limits: Only 5 to 7 AZD1222 recipients were SARS-CoV-2 seropositive at baseline, limiting conclusions about previously exposed vaccinees. Epitopes outside the regions mutated in the B.1.351 and B.1.1.7 variants were reportedly recognized by nearly half of the unique spike-specific TCRs. The vaccine-associated CD4 TCRs covered the entire spike protein, and the dominant responses fell in regions 160-218 and 743-854. Because no samples from the day 14 peak response were available, repertoires could be characterized only after the peak T cell response. In the small 56-69-year group, the increase in depth fell short of significance, most likely because of low power. Participants were mostly white British and included more females than males, and it was suggested by the authors that clonal diversity may have been underestimated. A significant rise in spike-specific TCR breadth and depth was observed after two AZD1222 doses relative to day 0 and relative to MenACWY recipients.

Sequenced here: peripheral blood, sampled 28 days after the second AZD1222 dose. Recombination joined TRBV3-1 (or the pseudogene TRBV3-2) with TRBJ2-7; a confident D gene designation cannot be given. The receptor was isolated from an adult who received the AZD1222 COVID-19 vaccine. The DNA sequence is as follows: TGTGCCAGCAGCCAACATATCTCCGCGGAAGAGCAGTACTTC. This gives the protein CASSQHISAEEQYF.